This T cell receptor (beta chain) was identified during a study of cytomegalovirus exposure and HLA in healthy donors. Turning to this clone: A junction boundary mismatches the germline segment, possibly from a read error.

The germline V gene encodes CDR1 GTSNPN and CDR2 SVGIG (reference sequence). The CDR3 is 13 amino acids. Researchers ran the PCR with 60 Vbeta and 13 Jbeta primers. TCRdb keeps only in-frame clones here, not all; method: immunoSEQ multiplex PCR. This table holds about 81,000 clones, 70% to 85% found once. The sample taken for sequencing was PBMCs. This sequence was found in a man over 45 in good health and CMV-seropositive. V usage is TRBV30 and J usage is TRBJ2-7, with 8 bases that match TRBD1. The CDR3 DNA sequence: TGTGCCTGGAGTCCGGGGGCAGGGGGCGTTGGGAACTTC. Translated: CAWSPGAGGVGNF.